The clone carrying this T cell receptor beta chain is labeled medium-sized based on frequency. The antigen is unknown. TRB was amplified from about 270 ng of peripheral blood genomic DNA per sample. TRB rearrangements were amplified by touch-down multiplex PCR with mixed TRB-A/B primers. TCRdb derives one entry per CDR3 protein from the multiplex PCR reads, leaving out DNA. This table lists almost 6,000 distinct CDR3 sequences. This sample was included in a study of T cell clusters in autoimmune cytopenias. Study findings and constraints: TRB repertoire shifts in secondary cytopenia and chronic lymphocytic leukemia mostly reflected lymphoma, not autoimmunity. Primary autoimmune cytopenia patients seemingly lacked the physiological T cell clusters found in healthy donors. Comparing secondary cytopenia with chronic lymphocytic leukemia showed no cluster-lack signature, apparently masked by lymphoma repertoire.

The CDR3 covers 15 residues. Germline CDR1 reads PRHDT; CDR2 reads FYEKMQ (reference sequence). Sequences were obtained from peripheral blood. This receptor was obtained from a human donor with an autoimmune cytopenia or autoimmune hepatitis (not recorded which). The rearrangement joins TRBV13 to TRBJ1-2; the TRBD1 assignment by TCRdb is unverifiable without DNA. The CDR3 loop is CASSSYYRAQEGYTF.